A single sample is the source of the 2 T cell receptor beta chains below, sequenced in a study of T-cell reconstitution after alpha-beta-depleted transplantation in children. Preparation of the TCRbeta library used unique molecular identifiers. A single record per CDR3 protein comes from TCRdb applying MiXCR to the PCR reads. Of 55,000 to 70,000 distinct CDR3 sequences in the sample, approximately 10% were seen once. The input for sequencing was PBMCs, taken before TCRalphabeta/CD19-depleted stem cell transplant. The receptor set was obtained from a boy aged 5-17 years with acute myeloid leukemia, due to receive a stem cell transplant.

This clonotype was seen ten or more times. V is TRBV29-1 and J is TRBJ2-1, with D perhaps matching TRBD1 (5 bases). V lost 6 bases and J 4 bases, leaving 10 bases between the germline ends. The CDR3 runs to 12 residues. Germline assignment: CDR1 SQVTM and CDR2 ANQGSEA. In DNA form, the CDR3 reads TGCAGCGTCGACAGATCTTACAATGAGCAGTTCTTC. Its protein is CSVDRSYNEQFF.

This clonotype was seen a few times. This chain joins TRBV4-3 and TRBJ1-1; D is unresolved. The CDR3 loop spans 13 amino acids. Trimming took 1 base from V and 1 from J, leaving 4 bases between them. Germline CDR1 and CDR2: LGHNA and YSLEER. The CDR3 loop reads CASSQVRNTEAFF. CDR3 nucleotide sequence: TGCGCCAGCAGCCAAGTGCGGAACACTGAAGCTTTCTTT.